The rows below give T cell receptor beta chains drawn from one sample of a study of early T cells in non-severe SARS-CoV-2 infection. TCRdb independently ran MiXCR on the 5' RACE reads; one entry per CDR3 protein. The table includes 65,000 to 95,000 distinct CDR3 sequences, roughly 9.4% detected once. Sample: whole blood. These receptors were collected from an adult who was a healthcare worker with PCR-confirmed SARS-CoV-2 infection or an uninfected control (not recorded which). Each CDR3 is given with its conserved first and last residue. The order of the fields is V gene, J gene, clone size, D gene, CDR3 DNA, CDR3 protein. D genes are given only for firm matches. Clone size appears in some rows only: once, few, many, or a class for an expanded clone.

V gene: TRBV7-9
J gene: TRBJ2-3
clone size: -
D gene: -
CDR3 DNA: TGTGCCAGCAGCTTAGTTCATGGAGATACGCAGTATTTT
CDR3 protein: CASSLVHGDTQYF

V gene: TRBV13
J gene: TRBJ2-1
clone size: few
D gene: -
CDR3 DNA: TGTGCCAGCACCTTGAGGGGGGCAACCTACAATGAGCAGTTCTTC
CDR3 protein: CASTLRGATYNEQFF

V gene: TRBV7-2
J gene: TRBJ2-2
clone size: many
D gene: -
CDR3 DNA: TGTGCCAGCAGCTTACAGGGCACCGGGGAGCTGTTTTTT
CDR3 protein: CASSLQGTGELFF

V gene: TRBV3-1
J gene: TRBJ1-5
clone size: few
D gene: TRBD1
CDR3 DNA: TGTGCCAGCAGCCTCGGGACAGCTTATAGCAATCAGCCCCAGCATTTT
CDR3 protein: CASSLGTAYSNQPQHF

V gene: TRBV6-4
J gene: TRBJ2-3
clone size: -
D gene: TRBD1
CDR3 DNA: TGTGCCAGCAGTGACGGACAGGGCACAGATACGCAGTATTTT
CDR3 protein: CASSDGQGTDTQYF

V gene: TRBV28
J gene: TRBJ2-3
clone size: many
D gene: -
CDR3 DNA: TGTGCCAGCACCCTCCCCCGGACGAAAAGCACAGATACGCAGTATTTT
CDR3 protein: CASTLPRTKSTDTQYF

V gene: TRBV2
J gene: TRBJ1-5
clone size: -
D gene: -
CDR3 DNA: TGTGCCAGCAGTGTCGGATCGGGGGGGGCCCAGCCCCAGCATTTT
CDR3 protein: CASSVGSGGAQPQHF

V gene: TRBV19
J gene: TRBJ2-7
clone size: many
D gene: -
CDR3 DNA: TGTGCCAGTAGTATCGCGCTACAGCCCTACGAGCAGTACTTC
CDR3 protein: CASSIALQPYEQYF

V gene: TRBV27
J gene: TRBJ1-5
clone size: many
D gene: -
CDR3 DNA: TGTGCCAAGACGAATCAGCCCCAGCATTTT
CDR3 protein: CAKTNQPQHF

V gene: TRBV6-5
J gene: TRBJ2-1
clone size: -
D gene: TRBD2
CDR3 DNA: TGTGCCAGCAGTTCCCCCGGCGGGAGGGCCGGTAATGAGCAGTTCTTC
CDR3 protein: CASSSPGGRAGNEQFF

V gene: TRBV29-1
J gene: TRBJ2-1
clone size: many
D gene: TRBD2
CDR3 DNA: TGCAGCGCATCAACCCGGACTAGCGGGAGGCTCCATGAGCAGTTCTTC
CDR3 protein: CSASTRTSGRLHEQFF

V gene: TRBV5-1
J gene: TRBJ2-2
clone size: few
D gene: TRBD1
CDR3 DNA: TGCGCCAGCAGCCCGGGACAGGGCTACACCGGGGAGCTGTTTTTT
CDR3 protein: CASSPGQGYTGELFF

V gene: TRBV14
J gene: TRBJ1-6
clone size: -
D gene: TRBD1
CDR3 DNA: TGTGCCAGCAGCCAAGCACAGGGGATGAGGAATTCACCCCTCCACTTT
CDR3 protein: CASSQAQGMRNSPLHF

V gene: TRBV5-1
J gene: TRBJ2-3
clone size: few
D gene: -
CDR3 DNA: TGCGCCAGCAGCTTGGAGGACCCTAGCACAGATACGCAGTATTTT
CDR3 protein: CASSLEDPSTDTQYF

V gene: TRBV7-9
J gene: TRBJ1-1
clone size: many
D gene: -
CDR3 DNA: TGTGCCAGCAGCTTAGTTAGGTCAGAGCGACCACTTGTGAACACTGAAGCTTTCTTT
CDR3 protein: CASSLVRSERPLVNTEAFF

V gene: TRBV3-1
J gene: TRBJ2-7
clone size: many
D gene: -
CDR3 DNA: TGTGCCAGCAGCCAAGTCCTCTTGGGGGGCTACGAGCAGTACTTC
CDR3 protein: CASSQVLLGGYEQYF

V gene: TRBV4-2
J gene: TRBJ1-6
clone size: -
D gene: TRBD1
CDR3 DNA: TGTGCCAGCAGCCAAGGTCAGGGGGTCAATTCACCCCTCCACTTT
CDR3 protein: CASSQGQGVNSPLHF